The source of this TCR beta chain is a study of neurological immune-mediated disorders. Notes on the study in general: In HTLV-1-associated myelopathy, TCR clonal expansion was greatest, and in multiple sclerosis it was least, below healthy controls.

Germline CDR1 DFQATT, CDR2 SNEGSKA (reference sequence). V was pared by 0 bases and J by 3 bases, with 15 bases between. CDR3 length equals 16 residues. This clonotype was counted ten times or more. Its antigen is not identified. TCRdb re-analysed the 5' RACE reads in MiXCR, keeping a single row per CDR3 protein. This sample has about 38,000 distinct CDR3 sequences, with approximately 10% found just once. The gene calls are TRBV20-1 and TRBJ1-5; D is unclear. Sequencing was carried out using CD4+ T cells from blood. This TCR was sampled from a woman aged 30 to 39 with HTLV-1-associated myelopathy (HAM/TSP). CDR3 bases: TGCAGTGCTAGAGATCTTTCAGTCGGATTCAATCAGCCCCAGCATTTT. Residues: CSARDLSVGFNQPQHF.